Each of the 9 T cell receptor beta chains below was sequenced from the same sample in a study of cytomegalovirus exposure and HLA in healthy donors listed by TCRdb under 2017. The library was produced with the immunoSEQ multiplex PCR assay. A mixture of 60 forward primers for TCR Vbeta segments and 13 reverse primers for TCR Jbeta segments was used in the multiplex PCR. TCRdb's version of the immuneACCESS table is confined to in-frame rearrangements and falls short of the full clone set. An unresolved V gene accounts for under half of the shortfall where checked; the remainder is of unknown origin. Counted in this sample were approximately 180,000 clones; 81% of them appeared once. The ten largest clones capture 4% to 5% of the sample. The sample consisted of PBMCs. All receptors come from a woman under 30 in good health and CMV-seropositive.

CDR3 amino acids: CASSYREGHYEQYF. In DNA, the CDR3 is TGTGCCAGCAGTTACCGGGAGGGACACTACGAGCAGTACTTC. The V and J genes are TRBV6-5 and TRBJ2-7, with 8 nucleotides matching TRBD2. V trimming: 2 bases; J trimming: 3 bases; junction bases outside the gene matches: 3. Germline values: CDR1 MNHEY, CDR2 SVGAGI. The CDR3 is made up of 14 amino acids.

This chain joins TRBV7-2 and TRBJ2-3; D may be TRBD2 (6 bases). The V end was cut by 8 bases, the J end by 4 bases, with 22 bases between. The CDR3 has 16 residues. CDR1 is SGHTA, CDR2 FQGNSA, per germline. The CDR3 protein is CASGEVLGGRADTQYF. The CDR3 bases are TGTGCCAGCGGAGAGGTTTTGGGGGGAAGGGCAGATACGCAGTATTTT.

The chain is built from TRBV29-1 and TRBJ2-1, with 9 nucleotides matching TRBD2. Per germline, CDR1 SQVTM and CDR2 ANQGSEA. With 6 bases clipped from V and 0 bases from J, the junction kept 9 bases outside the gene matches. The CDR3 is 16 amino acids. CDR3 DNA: TGCAGCGTCGGGGGGGGTAGCGGGGGCTCCTACAATGAGCAGTTCTTC. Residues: CSVGGGSGGSYNEQFF.

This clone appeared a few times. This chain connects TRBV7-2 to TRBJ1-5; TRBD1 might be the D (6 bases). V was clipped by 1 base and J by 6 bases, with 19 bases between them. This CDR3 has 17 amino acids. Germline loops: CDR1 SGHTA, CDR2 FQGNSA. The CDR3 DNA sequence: TGTGCCAGCAGCTTAGAGGGCAGGGGACGATCGCGTCAGCCCCAGCATTTT. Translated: CASSLEGRGRSRQPQHF.

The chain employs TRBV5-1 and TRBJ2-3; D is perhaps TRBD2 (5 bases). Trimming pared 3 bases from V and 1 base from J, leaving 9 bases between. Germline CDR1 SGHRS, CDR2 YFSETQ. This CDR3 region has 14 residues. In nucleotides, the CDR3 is TGCGCCAGCAGCTCGAATAGCGGCACAGATACGCAGTATTTT. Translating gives CASSSNSGTDTQYF.

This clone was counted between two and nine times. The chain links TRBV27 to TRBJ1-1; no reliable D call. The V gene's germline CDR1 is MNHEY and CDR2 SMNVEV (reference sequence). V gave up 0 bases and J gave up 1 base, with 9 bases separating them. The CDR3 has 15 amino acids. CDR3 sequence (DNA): TGTGCCAGCAGTTTATCGCGGGGAGGGAACACTGAAGCTTTCTTT. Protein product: CASSLSRGGNTEAFF.

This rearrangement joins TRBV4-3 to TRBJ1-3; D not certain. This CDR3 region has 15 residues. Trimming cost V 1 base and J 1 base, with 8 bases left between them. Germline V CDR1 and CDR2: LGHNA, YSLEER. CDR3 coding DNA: TGCGCCAGCAGCCAAGGGTACAAGTCTGGAAACACCATATATTTT. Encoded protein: CASSQGYKSGNTIYF.

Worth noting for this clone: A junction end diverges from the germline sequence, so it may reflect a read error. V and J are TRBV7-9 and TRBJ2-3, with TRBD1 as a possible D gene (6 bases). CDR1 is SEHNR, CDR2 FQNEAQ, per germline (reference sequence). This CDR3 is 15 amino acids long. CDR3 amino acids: CSSSLMGAPTDTQYF. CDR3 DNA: TGTTCCAGCAGCCTAATGGGGGCTCCGACAGATACGCAGTATTTT.

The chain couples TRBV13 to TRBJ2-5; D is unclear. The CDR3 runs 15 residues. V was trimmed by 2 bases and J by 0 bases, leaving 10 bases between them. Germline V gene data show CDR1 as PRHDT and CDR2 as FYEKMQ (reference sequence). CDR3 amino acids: CASSLSVFNQETQYF. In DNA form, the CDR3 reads TGTGCCAGCAGCTTATCTGTCTTTAACCAAGAGACCCAGTACTTC.